This T cell receptor beta chain was recovered during a study of T-cell reconstitution after alpha-beta-depleted transplantation in children. General study findings and limits: Reported findings indicate that, about two months after transplant, alpha-beta T cells came from several hundred expanded clones, which were derived from non-depleted graft cells. There were some patients whose high TCRbeta diversity at day 60 came from surviving recipient T cells and thymic progenitors.

The CDR3 runs 15 residues. Germline CDR1 reads LNHNV; CDR2 reads YYDKDF (reference sequence). V dropped 2 bases and J dropped 5; count of bases not matched to a gene: 8. On this clonotype itself: Its antigen is as yet unknown.

Preparation of the TCRbeta library used unique molecular identifiers. TCRdb itself ran the PCR reads through MiXCR, one entry per CDR3 protein. The table has 780,000 or so distinct CDR3 sequences, under 20% seen once. This rearrangement joins TRBV15 to TRBJ2-5; 7 bases fit TRBD1. This TCR was sampled from a male patient younger than 18 who had a stem cell transplant for acute lymphoblastic leukemia, so the T cells may come from the graft donor. This specimen consisted of PBMCs, mostly from graft donor cells, obtained 360 days after TCRalphabeta/CD19-depleted stem cell transplant. Here the CDR3 DNA reads TGTGCCACCAGCAGACCTACAGGGGCAGTGGAGACCCAGTACTTC. This encodes CATSRPTGAVETQYF.